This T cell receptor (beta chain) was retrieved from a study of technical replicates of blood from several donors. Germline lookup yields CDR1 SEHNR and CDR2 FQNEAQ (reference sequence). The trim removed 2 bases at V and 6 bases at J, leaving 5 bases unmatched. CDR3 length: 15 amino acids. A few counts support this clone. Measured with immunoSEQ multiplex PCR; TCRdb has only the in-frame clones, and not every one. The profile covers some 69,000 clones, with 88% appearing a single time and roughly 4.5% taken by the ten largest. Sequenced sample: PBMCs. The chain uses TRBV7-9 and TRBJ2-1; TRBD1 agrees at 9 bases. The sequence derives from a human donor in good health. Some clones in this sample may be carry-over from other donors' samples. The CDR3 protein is CASSLLTGGINEQFF. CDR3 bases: TGTGCCAGCAGCTTACTGACAGGGGGTATCAATGAGCAGTTCTTC.